These T cell receptor beta chains were read from a single sample in a study of blood T cell repertoires in COVID-19. Clones were sequenced by immunoSEQ multiplex PCR, and TCRdb holds only the in-frame ones, with some missing. The sample holds about 80,000 clones, more than 65% seen once. Sequences were obtained from peripheral blood. The receptors were sampled from a man older than 75 with acute or convalescent COVID-19. The CDR3 runs from the conserved cysteine through the conserved F or W. The D gene is left open where the match is weak. Clone size is shown for a subset of rows, as once, few, many or a class of expanded clone.

>NA|TRBJ2-4|18|TRBD2|TRBV4-1
CASSPGLAGGQAKNIQYF
TGCGCCAGCAGCCCGGGACTAGCGGGGGGGCAAGCCAAAAACATTCAGTACTTC
>NA|TRBJ1-1|14|TRBD1|TRBV3-1/TRBV3-2
CASSQRQGGTEAFF
TGTGCCAGCAGCCAAAGACAGGGAGGAACTGAAGCTTTCTTT
>few|TRBJ1-5|13|TRBD1|TRBV12-3/TRBV12-4
CASSRDRAQPQHF
TGTGCCAGCAGTCGGGACAGGGCCCAGCCCCAGCATTTT
>NA|TRBJ1-1|16|NA|TRBV6-5
CASSYSNFRMNTEAFF
TGTGCCAGCAGTTACTCTAACTTCCGTATGAACACTGAAGCTTTCTTT
>few|TRBJ1-2|11|NA|TRBV20-1
CSARGAPGYTF
TGCAGTGCTAGGGGCGCTCCGGGCTACACCTTC
>few|TRBJ2-2|16|TRBD1|TRBV5-1
CASYSSQGRNTGELFF
TGCGCCAGCTACTCATCACAGGGGCGAAACACCGGGGAGCTGTTTTTT
>NA|TRBJ2-7|18|TRBD2|TRBV2
CASSETPRLAANSYEQYF
TGTGCCAGCAGTGAGACACCCCGACTAGCGGCGAACTCCTACGAGCAGTACTTC
>NA|TRBJ2-1|18|TRBD2|TRBV5-6
CASSLLLAGGKSYNEQFF
TGTGCCAGCAGCTTACTACTAGCGGGGGGAAAGTCCTACAATGAGCAGTTCTTC
>NA|TRBJ1-2|15|NA|TRBV7-9
CASSLIRQGNDGYTF
TGTGCCAGCAGCTTAATAAGGCAGGGGAATGATGGCTACACCTTC
>NA|TRBJ1-1|12|NA|TRBV7-9
CASSNRDTEAFF
TGTGCCAGCAGCAACAGGGACACTGAAGCTTTCTTT
>few|TRBJ1-3|16|TRBD1|TRBV15
CATSRGQGRGGNTIYF
TGTGCCACCAGCAGGGGACAGGGAAGAGGTGGAAACACCATATATTTT
>NA|TRBJ2-3|16|TRBD1|TRBV5-5
CASSKDGQALSDTQYF
TGTGCCAGCAGCAAAGATGGACAGGCTCTATCAGATACGCAGTATTTT
>NA|TRBJ2-2|14|NA|TRBV24-1
CATSDLTGTGELFF
TGTGCCACCAGTGATTTGACAGGGACCGGGGAGCTGTTTTTT
>NA|TRBJ2-1|16|TRBD2|TRBV3-1/TRBV3-2
CASSQGRGGSYNEQFF
TGTGCCAGCAGCCAAGGTCGGGGGGGCTCCTACAATGAGCAGTTCTTC
>NA|TRBJ1-2|16|TRBD1|TRBV7-2
CASSLGSAGGPYGYTF
TGTGCCAGCAGCTTAGGTTCGGCAGGGGGTCCCTATGGCTACACCTTC
>NA|TRBJ2-3|17|TRBD1|TRBV7-9
CASSSPIDRGRTDTQYF
TGTGCCAGCAGCTCCCCAATTGACAGGGGGCGCACAGATACGCAGTATTTT
>NA|TRBJ1-1|14|NA|TRBV5-4
CASSLTGTTTEAFF
TGTGCCAGCAGCTTGACTGGGACAACCACTGAAGCTTTCTTT
>NA|TRBJ1-1|12|NA|TRBV19
CASSTGGPEAFF
TGTGCCAGTAGTACGGGGGGCCCTGAAGCTTTCTTT
>NA|TRBJ1-2|14|TRBD1|TRBV29-1
CSVGGTGNVNGYTF
TGCAGCGTTGGGGGGACAGGGAACGTTAATGGCTACACCTTC
>few|TRBJ1-2|16|NA|TRBV7-8
CASSYPRTERNYGYTF
TGTGCCAGCAGTTACCCGAGGACTGAAAGGAACTATGGCTACACCTTC
>NA|TRBJ2-3|16|NA|TRBV6-2/TRBV6-3
CASSPLVHGGRDTQYF
TGTGCCAGCAGCCCTCTCGTCCACGGGGGTAGGGATACGCAGTATTTT
>NA|TRBJ2-7|13|NA|TRBV13
CASSLRGRSEQYF
TGTGCCAGCAGTCTTCGCGGCCGGTCCGAGCAGTACTTC
>NA|TRBJ2-5|14|NA|TRBV10-3
CASHAGLGQETQYF
TGTGCCAGCCACGCAGGGCTTGGGCAAGAGACCCAGTACTTC
>NA|TRBJ2-1|17|TRBD2|TRBV11-2
CASSLRLAGGGLPQQFF
TGTGCCAGCAGCCTGCGACTAGCGGGGGGGGGCCTCCCCCAGCAGTTCTTC
>NA|TRBJ2-1|15|TRBD2|TRBV7-3
CASSPTSGKYNEQFF
TGTGCCAGCAGCCCGACTAGCGGGAAATACAATGAGCAGTTCTTC
>NA|TRBJ1-1|16|TRBD1|TRBV6-5
CASSSPGTGRVTEAFF
TGTGCCAGCAGTTCCCCCGGGACAGGGCGTGTCACTGAAGCTTTCTTT
>once|TRBJ2-1|14|NA|TRBV7-3
CASSPSRDYNEQFF
TGTGCCAGCAGCCCCTCTAGAGATTACAATGAGCAGTTCTTC
>NA|TRBJ1-4|17|TRBD1|TRBV5-1
CASSPLTGASTNEKLFF
TGCGCCAGCAGCCCCCTGACAGGGGCTTCAACTAATGAAAAACTGTTTTTT
>NA|TRBJ1-4|17|NA|TRBV24-1
CATSDLILQGSNEKLFF
TGTGCCACCAGTGATCTTATTTTGCAGGGCTCTAATGAAAAACTGTTTTTT
>NA|TRBJ1-2|11|NA|TRBV24-1
CATSDARSYTF
TGTGCCACCAGTGACGCCAGAAGCTACACCTTC
>NA|TRBJ2-3|17|TRBD2|TRBV7-3
CASSYQPAGGTPDTQYF
TGTGCCAGCAGCTACCAGCCAGCGGGGGGGACCCCAGATACGCAGTATTTT
>NA|TRBJ2-7|12|NA|TRBV29-1
CSVARQGGEQYF
TGCAGCGTCGCCCGGCAGGGTGGCGAGCAGTACTTC
>NA|TRBJ2-5|15|NA|TRBV28
CASSTYSGGGQTQYF
TGTGCCAGCAGCACATATTCGGGGGGCGGGCAGACCCAGTACTTC
>NA|TRBJ1-2|16|TRBD1|TRBV7-2
CASSSRQGAIGYGYTF
TGTGCCAGCAGCTCCCGACAGGGGGCGATTGGCTATGGCTACACCTTC
>NA|TRBJ1-5|15|TRBD1|TRBV2
CASSGTGGGNQPQHF
TGTGCCAGCAGTGGGACAGGGGGCGGCAATCAGCCCCAGCATTTT
>NA|TRBJ1-2|14|NA|TRBV23-1
CASSRRSPTANYTF
TGCGCCAGCAGTCGACGCTCACCGACAGCTAACTACACCTTC
>NA|TRBJ1-4|16|TRBD1|TRBV10-1
CASRGDRGPANEKLFF
TGCGCCAGCAGGGGGGACAGGGGACCGGCTAATGAAAAACTGTTTTTT
>NA|TRBJ2-7|15|NA|TRBV11-2
CASSFTRTPTYEQYF
TGTGCCAGCAGCTTTACAAGGACACCAACCTACGAGCAGTACTTC
>NA|TRBJ2-7|15|TRBD2|TRBV9
CASSGTSARAGEQYF
TGTGCCAGCAGCGGGACTAGCGCTCGTGCGGGCGAGCAGTACTTC
>few|TRBJ1-1|14|TRBD1|TRBV18
CASSPNTGDAEAFF
TGTGCCAGCTCACCAAATACAGGGGACGCCGAAGCTTTCTTT
>NA|TRBJ2-4|15|NA|TRBV10-3
CAISETGTGKNIQYF
TGTGCCATCAGTGAGACGGGGACTGGGAAAAACATTCAGTACTTC
>few|TRBJ1-5|15|NA|TRBV19
CASSIGYRVNQPQHF
TGTGCCAGTAGTATAGGTTACAGGGTCAATCAGCCCCAGCATTTT
>NA|TRBJ2-7|15|NA|TRBV6-5
CASSYLPRDGYEQYF
TGTGCCAGCAGTTACCTCCCCAGGGATGGGTACGAGCAGTACTTC
>NA|TRBJ2-7|15|TRBD2|TRBV5-1
CASSSTSGVAGEQYF
TGCGCCAGCAGCTCAACTAGCGGGGTGGCTGGTGAGCAGTACTTC
>NA|TRBJ1-4|14|NA|TRBV10-3
CAIRGSQDNEKLFF
TGTGCCATCAGAGGCAGTCAGGATAATGAAAAACTGTTTTTT
>NA|TRBJ1-6|14|NA|TRBV2
CASSRRKEGSPLHF
TGTGCCAGCAGCCGACGGAAAGAGGGTTCACCCCTCCACTTT
>NA|TRBJ1-2|13|TRBD1|TRBV14
CASRTGRHYGYTF
TGTGCCAGTCGGACAGGGCGGCACTATGGCTACACCTTC
>NA|TRBJ1-1|12|NA|TRBV3-1/TRBV3-2
CASSQSVTEAFF
TGTGCCAGCAGCCAGAGCGTGACTGAAGCTTTCTTT
>NA|TRBJ1-1|15|TRBD1|TRBV3-1/TRBV3-2
CASSLGTGWSTEAFF
TGTGCCAGCAGCTTGGGGACAGGGTGGAGCACTGAAGCTTTCTTT
>few|TRBJ2-1|11|NA|TRBV20-1
CSARVFYEQFF
TGCAGTGCTAGAGTGTTCTATGAGCAGTTCTTC
>once|TRBJ2-3|12|NA|TRBV12-5
CASGPQTDTQYF
TGTGCTAGTGGTCCCCAGACAGATACGCAGTATTTT
>NA|TRBJ1-2|14|NA|TRBV5-1
CASSLEEGLYGYTF
TGCGCCAGCAGCTTGGAGGAGGGGCTCTATGGCTACACCTTC
>NA|TRBJ2-2|16|TRBD1|TRBV28
CASTSPGQLVPGELFF
TGTGCCAGCACCAGCCCGGGACAGTTGGTGCCCGGGGAGCTGTTTTTT